The rows below give T cell receptor beta chains drawn from one sample of a study of monozygotic twins with inflammatory bowel disease. Each CDR3 protein gets one entry in TCRdb, which reprocessed the 5' RACE reads and gives no DNA. The record lists about 160,000 distinct CDR3 sequences, of which the ten most abundant hold roughly 2.6%. The sample was blood. These receptors were taken from a human donor with ulcerative colitis or Crohn's disease, or a healthy co-twin of an affected twin (not recorded which). The CDR3 runs from the conserved cysteine through the conserved F or W. The order of the fields is V gene, J gene, CDR3 protein.

v_call: TRBV5-1
j_call: TRBJ2-5
cdr3_aa: CASSYSGGEVETQYF

v_call: TRBV11-2
j_call: TRBJ2-5
cdr3_aa: CASSLVGAAGGTQYF

v_call: TRBV7-2
j_call: TRBJ2-7
cdr3_aa: CASTRTSGGLYEQYF

v_call: TRBV2
j_call: TRBJ2-7
cdr3_aa: CASSYQLGQPYEQYF

v_call: TRBV20-1
j_call: TRBJ1-5
cdr3_aa: CSATRGGGRNQPQHF

v_call: TRBV20-1
j_call: TRBJ2-2
cdr3_aa: CSAVAGKPNTGELFF

v_call: TRBV18
j_call: TRBJ2-1
cdr3_aa: CASSLGTSGVEQFF

v_call: TRBV7-2
j_call: TRBJ2-3
cdr3_aa: CASSLQGRGVTQYF

v_call: TRBV21-1
j_call: TRBJ1-5
cdr3_aa: CASSKVGQGNQPQHF

v_call: TRBV2
j_call: TRBJ2-3
cdr3_aa: CASGGDSTDTQYF

v_call: TRBV12-3/TRBV12-4
j_call: TRBJ2-1
cdr3_aa: CASSQTQPRTDHEQFF

v_call: TRBV12-3/TRBV12-4
j_call: TRBJ1-2
cdr3_aa: CASRLNGGLGYTF

v_call: TRBV3-1
j_call: TRBJ2-3
cdr3_aa: CASSRREGTDTQYF

v_call: TRBV28
j_call: TRBJ2-7
cdr3_aa: CASSNPRGLAGRPYEQYF

v_call: TRBV24-1
j_call: TRBJ2-5
cdr3_aa: CATSDLHGTQVQETQYF

v_call: TRBV2
j_call: TRBJ2-3
cdr3_aa: CASETGTSTDTQYF

v_call: TRBV5-5
j_call: TRBJ2-3
cdr3_aa: CASSFKTPPDTQYF

v_call: TRBV10-3
j_call: TRBJ2-5
cdr3_aa: CAISGQTSDQETQYF

v_call: TRBV6-2/TRBV6-3
j_call: TRBJ1-4
cdr3_aa: CASSLRGAPNEKLFF

v_call: TRBV19
j_call: TRBJ1-5
cdr3_aa: CASTPSLVRNQPQHF

v_call: TRBV4-2
j_call: TRBJ2-3
cdr3_aa: CASSPLRASTDTQYF

v_call: TRBV28
j_call: TRBJ1-1
cdr3_aa: CASPPAGRNTEAFF

v_call: TRBV3-1
j_call: TRBJ2-7
cdr3_aa: CASSTTGGSYEQYF

v_call: TRBV27
j_call: TRBJ2-7
cdr3_aa: CASSLSQRESLLNIYEQYF

v_call: TRBV7-2
j_call: TRBJ2-7
cdr3_aa: CASSLGPGDEQYF

v_call: TRBV5-5
j_call: TRBJ2-6
cdr3_aa: CASSVAVIVGANVLTF

v_call: TRBV5-6
j_call: TRBJ1-1
cdr3_aa: CASSLPWGTGGTRGQAFF

v_call: TRBV20-1
j_call: TRBJ2-7
cdr3_aa: CSARLTSGGVYEQYF

v_call: TRBV20-1
j_call: TRBJ1-4
cdr3_aa: CSARGQGNEKLFF

v_call: TRBV5-1
j_call: TRBJ1-5
cdr3_aa: CASSLTPLWPQHF

v_call: TRBV5-1
j_call: TRBJ1-2
cdr3_aa: CASSFSSDFDGYTF

v_call: TRBV3-1
j_call: TRBJ1-3
cdr3_aa: CASSQVDRASGNTIYF

v_call: TRBV6-1
j_call: TRBJ2-7
cdr3_aa: CASIQPSGYEQYF

v_call: TRBV7-2
j_call: TRBJ1-6
cdr3_aa: CASSLAGTSNSPLHF

v_call: TRBV20-1
j_call: TRBJ2-1
cdr3_aa: CSARDPGTTDLGHEQFF

v_call: TRBV2
j_call: TRBJ1-1
cdr3_aa: CASSDTGSNTEAFF

v_call: TRBV6-5
j_call: TRBJ2-1
cdr3_aa: CASSYSSTGNNEQFF

v_call: TRBV25-1
j_call: TRBJ2-1
cdr3_aa: CASSHGGSAYNEQFF

v_call: TRBV5-5
j_call: TRBJ2-4
cdr3_aa: CASGGLLAKNIQYF

v_call: TRBV7-3
j_call: TRBJ2-2
cdr3_aa: CASSPGRAFAGELFF

v_call: TRBV5-1
j_call: TRBJ1-4
cdr3_aa: CASSFIPGTGNEKLFF

v_call: TRBV20-1
j_call: TRBJ1-2
cdr3_aa: CSANGPYGYTF

v_call: TRBV6-2/TRBV6-3
j_call: TRBJ2-3
cdr3_aa: CASSYSLAGVDTQYF

v_call: TRBV30
j_call: TRBJ2-3
cdr3_aa: CASGQSTDTQYF

v_call: TRBV28
j_call: TRBJ1-6
cdr3_aa: CASRRPGRWNSPLHF

v_call: TRBV7-3
j_call: TRBJ1-6
cdr3_aa: CASSPDPPGWNSPLHF

v_call: TRBV6-5
j_call: TRBJ1-6
cdr3_aa: CASSLQGPPESPLHF

v_call: TRBV27
j_call: TRBJ2-6
cdr3_aa: CASSQIGGSGANVLTF

v_call: TRBV4-3
j_call: TRBJ2-6
cdr3_aa: CASSQDLAGGANVLTF

v_call: TRBV20-1
j_call: TRBJ2-5
cdr3_aa: CSARDALGEETQYF

v_call: TRBV28
j_call: TRBJ2-1
cdr3_aa: CASSSGLRNEQFF

v_call: TRBV15
j_call: TRBJ2-1
cdr3_aa: CATSREREGFNEQFF

v_call: TRBV4-2
j_call: TRBJ2-7
cdr3_aa: CASSQVGKYEQYF

v_call: TRBV20-1
j_call: TRBJ2-7
cdr3_aa: CSAAHEVLESEQYF

v_call: TRBV6-5
j_call: TRBJ1-2
cdr3_aa: CASSYQLTYGYTF

v_call: TRBV5-1
j_call: TRBJ1-1
cdr3_aa: CASKEGWINTEAFF

v_call: TRBV29-1
j_call: TRBJ2-1
cdr3_aa: CSALRDRGPNEQFF

v_call: TRBV21-1
j_call: TRBJ2-2
cdr3_aa: CASSTRQGSHTGELFF